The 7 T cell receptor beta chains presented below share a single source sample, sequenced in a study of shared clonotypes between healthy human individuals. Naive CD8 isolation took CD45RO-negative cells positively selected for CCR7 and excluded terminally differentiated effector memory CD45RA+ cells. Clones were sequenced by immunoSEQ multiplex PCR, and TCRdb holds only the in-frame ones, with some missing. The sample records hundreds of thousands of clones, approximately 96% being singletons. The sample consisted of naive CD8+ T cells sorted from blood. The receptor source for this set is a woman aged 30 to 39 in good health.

CDR3 in amino acids: CASSKTSVYEQYF. DNA of the CDR3: TGTGCCAGCAGCAAGACTAGCGTGTACGAGCAGTACTTC. The V gene is TRBV27, the J gene TRBJ2-7; TRBD2 matches 8 bases. Trimming cost V 6 bases and J 4 bases; bases outside gene matches: 5. The CDR3 totals 13 residues. Per the germline V gene, CDR1 is MNHEY and CDR2 is SMNVEV (reference sequence).

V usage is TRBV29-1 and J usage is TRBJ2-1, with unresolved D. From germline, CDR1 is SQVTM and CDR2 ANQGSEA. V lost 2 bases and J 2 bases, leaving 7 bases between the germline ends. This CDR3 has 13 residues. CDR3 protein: CSVEYRAYNEQFF. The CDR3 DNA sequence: TGCAGCGTTGAATATAGGGCCTACAATGAGCAGTTCTTC.

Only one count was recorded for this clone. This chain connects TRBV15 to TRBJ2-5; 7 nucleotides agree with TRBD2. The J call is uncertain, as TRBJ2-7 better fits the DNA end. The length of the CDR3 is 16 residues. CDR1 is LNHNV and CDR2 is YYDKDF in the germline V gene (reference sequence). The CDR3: CATSRPLAVSPYEQYF. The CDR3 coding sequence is TGTGCCACCAGCAGACCGCTAGCGGTAAGCCCCTACGAGCAGTACTTC.

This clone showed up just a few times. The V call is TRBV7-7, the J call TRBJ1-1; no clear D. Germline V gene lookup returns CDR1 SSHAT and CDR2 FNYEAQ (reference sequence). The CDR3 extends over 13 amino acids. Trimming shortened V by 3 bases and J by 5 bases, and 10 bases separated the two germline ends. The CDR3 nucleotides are TGTGCCAGCAGCTTTCGCCTAGGGACTGAAGCTTTCTTT. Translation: CASSFRLGTEAFF.

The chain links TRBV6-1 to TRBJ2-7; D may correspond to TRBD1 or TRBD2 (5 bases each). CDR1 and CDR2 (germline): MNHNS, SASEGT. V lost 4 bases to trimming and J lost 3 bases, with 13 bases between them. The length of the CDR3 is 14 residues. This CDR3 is CASSAGTRGYEQYF. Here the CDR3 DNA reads TGTGCCAGCAGTGCGGGGACCCGGGGCTACGAGCAGTACTTC.

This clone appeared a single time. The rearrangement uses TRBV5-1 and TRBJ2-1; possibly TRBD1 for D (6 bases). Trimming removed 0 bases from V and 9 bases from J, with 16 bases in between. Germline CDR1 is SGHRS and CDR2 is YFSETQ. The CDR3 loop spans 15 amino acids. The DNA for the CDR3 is TGCGCCAGCAGCTTGGTTTCAGGGGAGTGGAGTGAGCAGTTCTTC. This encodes CASSLVSGEWSEQFF.

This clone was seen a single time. The CDR3 is CASSFGTYNEKLFF. DNA for the CDR3: TGTGCCAGCAGCTTCGGGACATACAATGAAAAACTGTTTTTT. The chain joins TRBV5-6 to TRBJ1-4, with D perhaps matching TRBD1 (6 bases). The V end was cut by 2 bases, the J end by 5 bases, with 10 bases between. The CDR3 consists of 14 residues. The germline CDR1 and CDR2 sequences are SGHDT and YYEEEE.